The 18 T cell receptor beta chains below all came from one sample that was sequenced in a study of blood T cell repertoires in COVID-19. Assay used: immunoSEQ multiplex PCR; TCRdb lists only in-frame clones, some missing. The sample holds a few hundred thousand clones, roughly 87% seen once. Sequencing was performed on PBMCs or T cells enriched from blood (not recorded which). All receptors derive from a woman in her thirties who had recovered from COVID-19.

This clone was recorded only once. This chain links TRBV19 with TRBJ2-2; 7 bases agree with TRBD1. The CDR3 has 14 residues. Germline values: CDR1 LNHDA, CDR2 SQIVND (reference sequence). Trimming removed 4 bases from V and 7 bases from J; junction bases left unmatched: 6. The DNA for the CDR3 is TGTGCCAGTAGTACAAACAGGGGCGGCGGGGAGCTGTTTTTT. This sequence encodes CASSTNRGGGELFF.

The chain links TRBV3-1 (or the pseudogene TRBV3-2) to TRBJ2-7; the D gene is possibly TRBD1 (5 bases). V lost 1 base to trimming and J lost 3 bases, with 19 bases between them. The germline CDR1 and CDR2 sequences are LGHDT and YNNKEL (reference sequence). This CDR3 has 17 amino acids. CDR3 region: CASSQGFKGPPYYEQYF. As DNA, the CDR3 is TGTGCCAGCAGCCAAGGGTTCAAGGGGCCTCCTTACTACGAGCAGTACTTC.

This chain joins TRBV5-4 and TRBJ1-2; D is uncertain. The CDR3 length is 15 residues. Trimming removed 0 bases from V and 0 bases from J, with 9 bases in between. The V gene's germline CDR1 is SGHNT and CDR2 YYREEE (reference sequence). The CDR3 nucleotides are TGTGCCAGCAGCTTGGTGCAGACAACTAACTATGGCTACACCTTC. Translation: CASSLVQTTNYGYTF. Using reference TRBV5-4 and TRBJ1-2 for the parts outside the CDR3, the full variable domain is ETGVTQSPTHLIKTRGQQVTLRCSSQSGHNTVSWYQQALGQGPQFIFQYYREEENGRGNFPPRFSGLQFPNYSSELNVNALELDDSALYLCASSLVQTTNYGYTFGSGTRLTVV.

The chain recombines TRBV5-5 with TRBJ2-7, with 12 bases identical to TRBD2. The ends lost 4 bases at V and 3 bases at J; junction bases unmatched: 2. This CDR3 spans 14 amino acids. CDR1 and CDR2 (germline): SGHKS, YYEKEE (reference sequence). The CDR3 reads CASSGGLAGYEQYF. The CDR3 DNA sequence: TGTGCCAGCAGCGGGGGACTAGCGGGCTACGAGCAGTACTTC.

The V and J genes are TRBV27 and TRBJ1-5, with 7 bases that match TRBD1. Germline V gene lookup returns CDR1 MNHEY and CDR2 SMNVEV (reference sequence). Germline trimming cut 6 bases from V and 4 bases from J; bases unmatched to any gene: 6. This CDR3 has 14 residues. Here the CDR3 DNA reads TGTGCCAGCAGCTTAGGACAGGAGAATCAGCCCCAGCATTTT. It specifies CASSLGQENQPQHF.

The CDR3 spells CTSSHPREQPQHF. The CDR3 DNA follows: TGCACCAGCAGCCATCCCAGGGAACAGCCCCAGCATTTT. V and J are TRBV1 and TRBJ1-5; the table's D call, TRBD1, has no DNA check behind it. TRBV1 constitutes a pseudogene. This CDR3 comprises 13 residues.

This sequence joins TRBV28 and TRBJ2-1; TRBD1 is a possible D gene (5 bases). Germline assignment: CDR1 MDHEN and CDR2 SYDVKM. The CDR3 has 16 residues. Deletions cut 3 bases from V and 0 bases from J, with 12 bases between. The CDR3 sequence: CASSFWGQSSYNEQFF. In DNA, the CDR3 is TGTGCCAGCAGTTTTTGGGGCCAGAGCTCCTACAATGAGCAGTTCTTC.

The chain combines TRBV19 with TRBJ2-1; TRBD2 matches 10 bases. This CDR3 is built from 15 residues. V was clipped by 6 bases and J by 7 bases; unmatched bases: 9. Germline lookup yields CDR1 LNHDA and CDR2 SQIVND (reference sequence). This CDR3 reads CASSPAGGYHNEQFF. The CDR3 coding sequence is TGTGCCAGTAGCCCAGCGGGGGGGTATCATAATGAGCAGTTCTTC.

The CDR3 nucleotides read TGTGCCAGCAGTTTAGAGCGGCGGGAGGTGTACAATGAGCAGTTCTTC. This sequence encodes CASSLERREVYNEQFF. The chain carries TRBV28 and TRBJ2-1; 8 nucleotides match TRBD2. The germline V gene has CDR1 MDHEN and CDR2 SYDVKM. Trimming at V came to 2 bases and at J to 4 bases, leaving 7 bases not matched to a gene. This CDR3 is built from 16 residues.

The V gene is TRBV9, the J gene TRBJ1-2, with D possibly being TRBD1 (5 bases). V shed 4 bases and J shed 0 bases, with 19 bases lying between them. The CDR3 runs to 17 residues. Germline CDR1 reads SGDLS; CDR2 reads YYNGEE. CDR3 DNA: TGTGCCAGCAGCCCCCGCCCCAGGGAAACATCTAACTATGGCTACACCTTC. This translates into CASSPRPRETSNYGYTF.

V gene TRBV16 combines with J gene TRBJ2-7; possible D gene TRBD1, 5 bases. The V end was cut by 0 bases, the J end by 4 bases, with 7 bases between. Germline values: CDR1 KGHSY, CDR2 FQNENV. The CDR3 totals 13 residues. The CDR3 here is CASSQSDSYEQYF. In DNA form, the CDR3 reads TGTGCCAGCAGCCAATCTGACAGTTACGAGCAGTACTTC.

V and J are TRBV30 and TRBJ1-1; tentative D call: TRBD1 (5 bases). This CDR3 comprises 14 residues. V lost 0 bases and J 2 bases, leaving 10 bases between the germline ends. Germline lookup yields CDR1 GTSNPN and CDR2 SVGIG (reference sequence). CDR3 DNA: TGTGCCTGGAGTGTATTAAGGGGCAACACTGAAGCTTTCTTT. Its translation: CAWSVLRGNTEAFF.

The rearrangement joins TRBV5-1 to TRBJ2-7, with D possibly being TRBD2 (7 bases). V was pared by 7 bases and J by 3 bases, with 17 bases between. Germline assignment: CDR1 SGHRS and CDR2 YFSETQ. The CDR3 covers 14 residues. This CDR3 is CASSGEGGFYEQYF. CDR3 bases: TGCGCCAGCTCAGGGGAGGGGGGATTCTACGAGCAGTACTTC.

The gene calls are TRBV7-8 and TRBJ1-2, with 10 nucleotides matching TRBD1. Germline trimming cut 3 bases from V and 5 bases from J; bases unmatched to any gene: 9. Germline CDR1 is SGHVS and CDR2 is FQNEAQ. The CDR3 consists of 16 residues. The CDR3, as DNA: TGTGCCAGCAGCTTCTACCCGGGACAGGGGATATATGGCTACACCTTC. Its protein product is CASSFYPGQGIYGYTF.

The chain combines TRBV6-2 or TRBV6-3 with TRBJ2-7, with 7 bases fitting TRBD1. This CDR3 contains 16 residues. V lost 4 bases, J lost 0 bases, and 9 bases stayed unmatched. Germline CDR1 reads MNHEY; CDR2 reads SVGEGT. CDR3 sequence (DNA): TGTGCCAGCAGTTTTACCGGGACAGCGGACTCCTACGAGCAGTACTTC. This sequence encodes CASSFTGTADSYEQYF.

CDR3 residues: CASSPRGPQETQYF. For the CDR3, the DNA is TGTGCCAGCAGCCCCAGGGGGCCCCAAGAGACCCAGTACTTC. The rearrangement uses TRBV11-2 and TRBJ2-5, with 8 bases fitting TRBD1. V was pared by 5 bases and J by 1 base, with 3 bases of the junction left unmatched. The germline gives CDR1 SGHAT, CDR2 FQNNGV. CDR3 length: 14 amino acids. The full variable domain, with the rest looked up from reference TRBV11-2 and TRBJ2-5, is EAGVAQSPRYKIIEKRQSVAFWCNPISGHATLYWYQQILGQGPKLLIQFQNNGVVDDSQLPKDRFSAERLKGVDSTLKIQPAKLEDSAVYLCASSPRGPQETQYFGPGTRLLVL.

This clone has more than one count but fewer than ten. The V gene is TRBV29-1, the J gene TRBJ2-2; possible D gene TRBD2, 5 bases. The CDR3 runs to 12 residues. CDR1 and CDR2 (germline): SQVTM, ANQGSEA. Trimming shortened V by 7 bases and J by 7 bases, and 13 bases separated the two germline ends. The CDR3 DNA follows: TGCAGCGGCCGGGATGCGGGCGGGGAGCTGTTTTTT. Translating gives CSGRDAGGELFF.

Notes on this clone: The junction and the germline gene differ at one end; a read error may be behind it. This chain uses TRBV7-7 with TRBJ2-6, with D possibly being TRBD1 (6 bases). Germline CDR1 reads SSHAT; CDR2 reads FNYEAQ (reference sequence). The CDR3 has 17 residues. CDR3 DNA sequence: TGTGCTAGCAGCTTAGGTCCCAGGGGCTCTGGGGCCAACGTCCTGACTTTC. Amino acids: CASSLGPRGSGANVLTF.